The 16 T cell receptor beta chains reported below all come from one sample, sequenced in a study of T cells after yellow fever vaccination. TCRdb ran MiXCR on the 5' RACE reads and lists one entry per CDR3 protein. The table has approximately 240,000 distinct CDR3 sequences, around 3.5% seen once. Sequenced here: PBMCs, sampled 15 days after the yellow fever booster vaccination. Receptors were obtained from a man aged 18 to 30 who received the YFV17D yellow fever vaccine.

This clonotype was detected ten times or more. The chain uses TRBV6-5 and TRBJ2-6, with a tentative D call TRBD1 (5 bases). CDR1 is MNHEY, CDR2 SVGAGI, per germline. Trimming stripped 6 bases from V and 0 bases from J, with 18 bases between. This CDR3 spans 18 amino acids. This chain's CDR3 is CASSLRQPNFSGANVLTF. CDR3 DNA: TGTGCCAGCAGCCTACGACAGCCAAACTTCTCTGGGGCCAACGTCCTGACTTTC.

This clonotype was seen many times. The genes are TRBV5-1 and TRBJ1-1, with D perhaps TRBD1 (5 bases). With 6 bases removed from V and 4 bases from J, the gap between germline ends came to 10 bases. The CDR3 contains 12 residues. The germline gives CDR1 SGHRS, CDR2 YFSETQ. CDR3 DNA: TGCGCCAGCACCCGGGGGGGCACTGAAGCTTTCTTT. Amino acid sequence: CASTRGGTEAFF.

This clonotype came up many times. The V and J genes are TRBV10-3 and TRBJ2-3; 11 bases are a match to TRBD1. This CDR3 spans 15 amino acids. The V segment lost 3 bases and the J segment 4 bases; nucleotides outside the gene matches: 3. Per germline, CDR1 ENHRY and CDR2 SYGVKD. CDR3 nucleotides: TGTGCCATCAGTGATTCGGGACAGGGGGCAGATACGCAGTATTTT. Its protein is CAISDSGQGADTQYF.

This clonotype was picked up a small number of times. The chain recombines TRBV18 with TRBJ2-7; D is ambiguous. The germline CDR1 and CDR2 sequences are KGHSH and LQKENI. There are 14 residues in the CDR3. V lost 3 bases, J lost 1 base, and 10 bases lay in between. The CDR3 loop is CASSPTAQSYEQYF. The CDR3 DNA follows: TGTGCCAGCTCACCTACCGCACAGTCCTACGAGCAGTACTTC.

This clonotype appeared many times. The chain links TRBV7-2 to TRBJ2-1; D is perhaps TRBD1 (7 bases). Looked up from germline, CDR1 is SGHTA and CDR2 is FQGNSA. Trimming removed 2 bases from V and 5 bases from J, with 13 bases in between. The CDR3 runs to 15 residues. The DNA for the CDR3 is TGTGCCAGCAGCTTAACCAGGGGGGCAGACAATGAGCAGTTCTTC. Encoded protein: CASSLTRGADNEQFF.

This clonotype was picked up many times. The chain links TRBV5-6 to TRBJ2-6; TRBD1 aligns across 9 bases. Trimming took 0 bases from V and 2 from J; bases not matched to a gene: 0. Germline V lookup: CDR1 SGHDT, CDR2 YYEEEE. This CDR3 is 16 amino acids long. Written as DNA, the CDR3 is TGTGCCAGCAGCTTGGACAGGGGGCCTGGGGCCAACGTCCTGACTTTC. This codes for CASSLDRGPGANVLTF.

This clonotype has at least ten counts. The rearrangement uses TRBV5-1 and TRBJ2-1, with D perhaps TRBD2 (7 bases). Germline V gene sequence: CDR1 SGHRS, CDR2 YFSETQ. The CDR3 extends over 16 amino acids. Trimming took 4 bases from V and 9 from J, leaving 23 bases between them. This chain's CDR3 is CASSLGGGENRREQFF. CDR3 in DNA: TGCGCCAGCAGCCTGGGGGGGGGCGAGAATCGGCGTGAGCAGTTCTTC.

This clonotype was counted many times. The chain joins TRBV20-1 to TRBJ1-1, with 8 bases matching TRBD1. V was pared by 5 bases and J by 1 base, with 6 bases of the junction left unmatched. This CDR3 is built from 14 residues. CDR1 is DFQATT, CDR2 SNEGSKA, per germline (reference sequence). The CDR3 nucleotides read TGCAGTGCTTCGCGGACAGGGCGGAACACTGAAGCTTTCTTT. It specifies CSASRTGRNTEAFF.

This clonotype was recorded a few times. The V and J genes are TRBV6-2 or TRBV6-3 and TRBJ1-1; D is undetermined. In germline, CDR1 is MNHEY, CDR2 SVGEGT. This CDR3 spans 15 amino acids. V was pared by 2 bases and J by 4 bases, with 14 bases between. The CDR3 sequence is CASSYGPRGSTEAFF. The CDR3 nucleotides read TGTGCCAGCAGTTACGGGCCTCGAGGAAGCACTGAAGCTTTCTTT.

This clonotype was seen repeatedly, ten times or more. The chain links TRBV11-2 to TRBJ2-1; 14 bases are a match to TRBD2. V was clipped by 0 bases and J by 8 bases; unmatched bases: 6. This CDR3 is 17 amino acids long. Germline CDR1 reads SGHAT; CDR2 reads FQNNGV. CDR3 in DNA: TGTGCCAGCAGCTTAGAGACTAGCGGGGGGGCCTGGCATGAGCAGTTCTTC. Translated: CASSLETSGGAWHEQFF.

In its sample, this clonotype was seen many times. The chain links TRBV20-1 to TRBJ2-6; D unclear. Trimming cost V 6 bases and J 2 bases, with 8 bases left between them. The CDR3 is 13 amino acids. Germline V gene lookup returns CDR1 DFQATT and CDR2 SNEGSKA (reference sequence). CDR3 in amino acids: CSAPPAGANVLTF. The CDR3 nucleotides are TGCAGTGCCCCCCCGGCTGGGGCCAACGTCCTGACTTTC.

This clonotype was picked up a small number of times. The CDR3 DNA reads as TGCGCCAGCAGCTTAGGAGGCCGGTCGGCCGGGGAGCTGTTTTTT. The encoded protein is CASSLGGRSAGELFF. V and J are TRBV5-1 and TRBJ2-2; D perhaps matches TRBD2 (5 bases). Deletions cut 2 bases from V and 6 bases from J, with 14 bases between. CDR1 is SGHRS and CDR2 is YFSETQ in the germline V gene. This CDR3 spans 15 amino acids.

The chain uses TRBV3-1 and TRBJ1-2; D gene uncertain. The CDR3 loop spans 13 amino acids. Germline assignment: CDR1 LGHDT and CDR2 YNNKEL (reference sequence). Trimming took 4 bases from V and 6 from J, leaving 12 bases between them. The CDR3 DNA reads TGTGCCAGCAGCCGAATGCCGCGGGATGGCTACACCTTC. Its protein product is CASSRMPRDGYTF.

This clonotype showed up just a few times. The chain recombines TRBV9 with TRBJ1-2; 9 positions match TRBD1. V lost 4 bases to trimming and J lost 1 base; unmatched junction nucleotides: 2. CDR1 and CDR2 (germline): SGDLS, YYNGEE. The CDR3 has 14 amino acids. The CDR3 here is CASSNRGRNYGYTF. The CDR3, as DNA: TGTGCCAGCAGCAACAGGGGGCGTAACTATGGCTACACCTTC.

This clonotype has ten or more counts. The chain joins TRBV5-1 to TRBJ2-7; 13 bases line up with TRBD2. This CDR3 comprises 17 residues. The junction had 10 bases not matched to a gene; V was cut back by 7 bases and J by 0 bases. CDR1 and CDR2 (germline): SGHRS, YFSETQ. In nucleotides, the CDR3 is TGCGCCAGCCGCCTAACTAGCGGGGGGGCCCCCTCCTACGAGCAGTACTTC. Protein sequence: CASRLTSGGAPSYEQYF.

This clonotype was detected ten times or more. The V gene is TRBV7-9, the J gene TRBJ1-2; D not certain. Germline values: CDR1 SEHNR, CDR2 FQNEAQ (reference sequence). The CDR3 runs 14 residues. Trimming stripped 0 bases from V and 5 bases from J, with 10 bases between. As DNA, the CDR3 is TGTGCCAGCAGCTTAGCCGGGTCAGTGTATGGCTACACCTTC. Its protein product is CASSLAGSVYGYTF.